The subject of this entry is one T cell receptor beta chain. The antigen remains unidentified. The CDR3 is 15 amino acids. The junction had 6 bases not matched to a gene; V was cut back by 5 bases and J by 7 bases. Germline CDR1 and CDR2: SNHLY and FYNNEI. This entry belongs to a study of cytomegalovirus exposure and HLA in healthy donors. Across the whole study: In an earlier analysis, approximately 120 million unique TCR beta sequences were found from 150 million to 200 million T cells. Broader study findings: Earlier analysis yielded a pattern in which most TCR beta V segments were productive about 90% or about 30% of the time. In a later analysis, TCR beta V- and J-gene trimming showed a link to a missense DCLRE1C variant.

The PCR used 60 Vbeta and 13 Jbeta primers. Sequencing was performed with immunoSEQ multiplex PCR; in TCRdb, only in-frame clones are kept and a portion is missing. The sample holds about 63,000 clones; approximately 71% are singletons and the top ten take 5.4%. When sampled, the donors appeared nominally healthy, though they likely had unrecorded immune exposures. The sequencing input was PBMCs. This sequence originates from a man aged 50 to 60 in good health and CMV-seronegative. The rearrangement joins TRBV2 to TRBJ1-6; TRBD1 aligns across 9 bases. The CDR3 region is CASSPGTGRNSPLHF. CDR3 coding DNA: TGTGCCAGCAGTCCCGGGACAGGGCGCAATTCACCCCTCCACTTT.